These 13 T cell receptor beta chains were sequenced from one sample in a study of cytomegalovirus exposure and HLA in healthy donors. The PCR contained 60 Vbeta and 13 Jbeta primers. The assay was immunoSEQ multiplex PCR, and TCRdb's table has in-frame clones only and misses some. The table lists under 200,000 clones, around 77% of them singletons. Specimen: PBMCs. These receptors all come from a woman in her twenties or thirties in good health and CMV-seronegative.

The gene calls are TRBV19 and TRBJ2-1; 12 bases agree with TRBD2. The germline V gene encodes CDR1 LNHDA and CDR2 SQIVND (reference sequence). The V and J ends lost 5 bases and 7 bases, in that order; junction bases with no gene match: 6. The CDR3 totals 15 residues. The CDR3 spells CASSASGGAQNEQFF. DNA for the CDR3: TGTGCCAGTAGTGCTAGCGGGGGGGCACAAAATGAGCAGTTCTTC.

This clone was counted only a few times. The chain combines TRBV28 with TRBJ2-7, with 8 bases fitting TRBD1. The germline gives CDR1 MDHEN, CDR2 SYDVKM. Trimming took 5 bases from V and 5 from J; bases not matched to a gene: 14. The CDR3 totals 16 residues. This CDR3 reads CASSPRPRTGIDEQYF. The CDR3 DNA reads TGTGCCAGCAGTCCGCGTCCCAGGACAGGGATCGACGAGCAGTACTTC.

The J gene is TRBJ2-5, the V gene TRBV5-4; a weak D match, TRBD1 (6 bases). V was clipped by 7 bases and J by 3 bases, with 16 bases between them. Per germline, CDR1 SGHNT and CDR2 YYREEE (reference sequence). The CDR3 covers 14 residues. As DNA, the CDR3 is TGTGCCAGCTCTCCGGTGGCAGGGGAAGAGACCCAGTACTTC. Its translation: CASSPVAGEETQYF.

The sample holds one count of this clone. This rearrangement joins TRBV4-1 to TRBJ2-1; 13 bases are shared with TRBD2. With 0 bases clipped from V and 0 bases from J, the junction kept 5 bases outside the gene matches. The CDR3 covers 19 residues. The germline V gene encodes CDR1 MGHRA and CDR2 YSYEKL. The CDR3 protein is CASSQDETSGGTSYNEQFF. The CDR3 DNA sequence: TGCGCCAGCAGCCAAGACGAGACTAGCGGGGGGACCTCCTACAATGAGCAGTTCTTC.

The chain carries TRBV10-3 and TRBJ2-2; D gene ambiguous. This CDR3 has 12 amino acids. CDR1 is ENHRY, CDR2 SYGVKD, per germline. V was cut by 5 bases and J by 1 base, with 2 bases left in between. The DNA of the CDR3 is TGTGCCATCAGTCGGAACACCGGGGAGCTGTTTTTT. Protein sequence: CAISRNTGELFF.

The chain links TRBV29-1 to TRBJ1-3; D not certain. The CDR3 has 12 amino acids. The V end lost 1 base, the J end lost 9 bases, and 10 bases lay between the germline ends. Germline CDR1 reads SQVTM; CDR2 reads ANQGSEA. The CDR3 spells CSVEASRGTIYF. CDR3 in DNA: TGCAGCGTTGAAGCGTCCCGAGGCACCATATATTTT.

V and J are TRBV5-6 and TRBJ2-1, with D possibly matching TRBD1 (5 bases). Germline V gives CDR1 SGHDT, CDR2 YYEEEE. Trimming removed 2 bases from V and 10 bases from J, with 13 bases in between. The CDR3 loop spans 13 amino acids. This CDR3 is CASSFTGQREQFF. CDR3 bases: TGTGCCAGCAGCTTTACAGGCCAAAGGGAGCAGTTCTTC.

In the case of this clone: A read error may account for a junction end that differs from germline. The same CDR3 arises from other DNA sequences in this sample as well. The chain couples TRBV5-3 to TRBJ2-5; 11 bases agree with TRBD2. TRBV5-3 is designated an ORF whose function remains uncertain. The CDR3 sequence is 17 residues long. The CDR3 region has the DNA TGCGCCAGAAAGGGGGCTAGCGGGGGGAGAGGGTCGGAGACCCAGTACTTC. Translated, it gives CARKGASGGRGSETQYF.

V usage is TRBV10-3 and J usage is TRBJ2-3; 9 bases match TRBD1. The germline V gene has CDR1 ENHRY and CDR2 SYGVKD. The CDR3 totals 16 residues. With V trimmed by 0 bases and J by 4 bases, 5 bases remained unmatched. In DNA, the CDR3 is TGTGCCATCAGTGAGTCTAACAGGGGGCGCGCAGATACGCAGTATTTT. Protein product: CAISESNRGRADTQYF.

This rearrangement joins TRBV28 to TRBJ1-1, with TRBD1 as a possible D gene (6 bases). Germline assignment: CDR1 MDHEN and CDR2 SYDVKM. This CDR3 comprises 14 residues. Trimming removed 7 bases from V and 3 bases from J, with 15 bases in between. In DNA, the CDR3 is TGTGCCAGCATTAGCGGGGGGCAGTACACTGAAGCTTTCTTT. Translation gives CASISGGQYTEAFF.

V is TRBV5-1 and J is TRBJ2-4, with D tentatively TRBD1 (5 bases). Trimming removed 4 bases at V and 9 bases at J, with 14 bases between. CDR3 length equals 13 residues. Germline V gives CDR1 SGHRS, CDR2 YFSETQ. CDR3 nucleotides: TGCGCCAGCAGCGACGGACATAGTGGCATTCAGTACTTC. Translating gives CASSDGHSGIQYF. Supplemented by reference TRBV5-1 and TRBJ2-4, the full variable domain reads KAGVTQTPRYLIKTRGQQVTLSCSPISGHRSVSWYQQTPGQGLQFLFEYFSETQRNKGNFPGRFSGRQFSNSRSEMNVSTLELGDSALYLCASSDGHSGIQYFGAGTRLSVL.

This clone was seen only a few times. V is TRBV11-2 and J is TRBJ1-2; 10 bases are shared with TRBD1. The ends lost 5 bases at V and 4 bases at J; junction bases unmatched: 10. The germline V gene encodes CDR1 SGHAT and CDR2 FQNNGV. This CDR3 spans 16 amino acids. CDR3 sequence reads: CASSRTGTGAIYGYTF. The CDR3 region has the DNA TGTGCCAGCAGCCGCACCGGGACAGGGGCAATCTATGGCTACACCTTC.

This clone was seen a single time. The gene calls are TRBV5-1 and TRBJ1-2; TRBD1 is a possible D gene (5 bases). The CDR3 extends over 15 amino acids. The V gene lost 4 bases and the J gene lost 2 bases, with 15 bases spanning the gap. From germline, CDR1 is SGHRS and CDR2 YFSETQ. The CDR3 protein is CASSPISTVNYGYTF. The CDR3 bases are TGCGCCAGCAGCCCAATTTCGACAGTGAACTATGGCTACACCTTC.